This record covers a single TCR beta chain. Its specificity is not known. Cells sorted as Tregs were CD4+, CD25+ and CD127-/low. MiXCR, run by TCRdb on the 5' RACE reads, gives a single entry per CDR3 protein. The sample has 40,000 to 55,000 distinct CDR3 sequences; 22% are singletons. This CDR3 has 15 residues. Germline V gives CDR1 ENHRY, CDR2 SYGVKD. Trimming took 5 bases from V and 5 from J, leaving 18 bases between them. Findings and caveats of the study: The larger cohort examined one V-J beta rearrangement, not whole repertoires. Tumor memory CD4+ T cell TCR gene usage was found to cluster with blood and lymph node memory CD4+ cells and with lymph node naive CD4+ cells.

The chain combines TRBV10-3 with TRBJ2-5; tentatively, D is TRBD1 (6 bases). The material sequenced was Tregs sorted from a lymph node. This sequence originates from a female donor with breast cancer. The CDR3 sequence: CAISSGTSPRETQYF. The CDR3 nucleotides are TGTGCCATCAGTTCCGGGACATCCCCCCGGGAGACCCAGTACTTC.